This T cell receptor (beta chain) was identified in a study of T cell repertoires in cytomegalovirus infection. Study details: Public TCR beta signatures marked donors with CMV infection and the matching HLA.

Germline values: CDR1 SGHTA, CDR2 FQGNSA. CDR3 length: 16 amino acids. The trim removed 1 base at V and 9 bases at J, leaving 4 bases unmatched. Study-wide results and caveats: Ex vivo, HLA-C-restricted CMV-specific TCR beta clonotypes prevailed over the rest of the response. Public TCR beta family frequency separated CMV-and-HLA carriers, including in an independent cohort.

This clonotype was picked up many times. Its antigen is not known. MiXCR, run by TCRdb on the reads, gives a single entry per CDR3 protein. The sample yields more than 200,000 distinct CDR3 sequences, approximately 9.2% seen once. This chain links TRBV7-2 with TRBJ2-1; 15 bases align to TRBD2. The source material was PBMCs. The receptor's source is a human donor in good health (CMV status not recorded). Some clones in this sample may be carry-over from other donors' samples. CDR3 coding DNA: TGTGCCAGCAGCTTAGTCGGGACTAGCGGGGGGAGTGAGCAGTTCTTC. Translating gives CASSLVGTSGGSEQFF.